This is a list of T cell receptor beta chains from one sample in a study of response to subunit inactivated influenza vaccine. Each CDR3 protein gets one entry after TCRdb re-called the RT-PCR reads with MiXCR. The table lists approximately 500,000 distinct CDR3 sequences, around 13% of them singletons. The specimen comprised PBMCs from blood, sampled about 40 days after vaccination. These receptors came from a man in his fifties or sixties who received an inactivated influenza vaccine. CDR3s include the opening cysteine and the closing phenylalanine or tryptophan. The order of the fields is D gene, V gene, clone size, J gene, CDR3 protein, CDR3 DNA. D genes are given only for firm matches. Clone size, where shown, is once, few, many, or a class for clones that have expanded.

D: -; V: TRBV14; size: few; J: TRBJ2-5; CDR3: CASSHTGSGTQYF; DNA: TGTGCCAGCAGCCACACAGGGTCTGGGACCCAGTACTTC
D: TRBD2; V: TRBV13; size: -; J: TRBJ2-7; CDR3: CASSFGLAGGPGREQYF; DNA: TGTGCCAGCAGCTTTGGACTAGCGGGAGGGCCGGGCCGGGAGCAGTACTTC
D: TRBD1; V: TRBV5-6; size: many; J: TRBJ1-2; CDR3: CASSRGTGESRGYTF; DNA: TGTGCCAGCAGCAGAGGGACAGGGGAAAGCCGAGGCTACACCTTC
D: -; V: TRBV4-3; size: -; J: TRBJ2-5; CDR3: CASSQDRWGETQYF; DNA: TGCGCCAGCAGCCAAGATCGTTGGGGCGAGACCCAGTACTTC
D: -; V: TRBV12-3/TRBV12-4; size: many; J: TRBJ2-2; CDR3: CASSRSQLRELFF; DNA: TGTGCCAGCAGCAGATCCCAGCTCCGGGAGCTGTTTTTT
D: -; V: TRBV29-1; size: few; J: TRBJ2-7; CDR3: CSVDFKGHYEQYF; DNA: TGCAGCGTTGATTTCAAGGGACACTACGAGCAGTACTTC
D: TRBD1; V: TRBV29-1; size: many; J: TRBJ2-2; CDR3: CSAGTGYNTGELFF; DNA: TGCAGCGCCGGGACAGGGTATAACACCGGGGAGCTGTTTTTT
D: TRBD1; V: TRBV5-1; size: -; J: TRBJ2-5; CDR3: CASSFAGGHQETQYF; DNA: TGCGCCAGCAGCTTTGCAGGGGGACACCAAGAGACCCAGTACTTC
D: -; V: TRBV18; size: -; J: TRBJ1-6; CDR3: CASSILGTADSPLHF; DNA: TGTGCCAGCTCAATTCTAGGGACGGCCGATTCACCCCTCCACTTT
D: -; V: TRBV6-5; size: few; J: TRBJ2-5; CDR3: CASSYGHLNQETQYF; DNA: TGTGCCAGCAGTTACGGGCACCTTAACCAAGAGACCCAGTACTTC
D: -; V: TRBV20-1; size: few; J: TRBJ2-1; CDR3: CSARDRLRGSNNEQFF; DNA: TGCAGTGCTAGAGATCGTTTGCGGGGTAGTAATAATGAGCAGTTCTTC
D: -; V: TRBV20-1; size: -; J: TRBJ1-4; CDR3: CSARESPGVLFF; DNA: TGCAGTGCAAGAGAATCACCGGGAGTACTGTTTTTT
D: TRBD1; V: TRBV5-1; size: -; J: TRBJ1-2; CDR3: CASSLGQGKGYTF; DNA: TGCGCCAGCAGCTTGGGACAGGGGAAGGGCTACACCTTC
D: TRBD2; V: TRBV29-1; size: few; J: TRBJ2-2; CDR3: CSVQSGTSTGELFF; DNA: TGCAGCGTTCAGTCCGGGACTAGCACCGGGGAGCTGTTTTTT
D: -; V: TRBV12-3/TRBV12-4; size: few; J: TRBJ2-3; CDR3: CASTNGADTQYF; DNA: TGTGCCAGCACCAACGGAGCAGATACGCAGTATTTT
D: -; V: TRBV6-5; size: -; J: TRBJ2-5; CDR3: CASRYGAGLGETQYF; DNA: TGTGCCAGCAGATACGGGGCAGGGCTTGGAGAGACCCAGTACTTC